This TCR beta chain was retrieved from a study of blood T cell repertoires in COVID-19. The overall study: The samples span acute and convalescent COVID-19 from the United States, Italy and Spain. Sources were T cells, B-cell-depleted T cells, or PBMCs; the material itself was cDNA or gDNA.

CDR1 and CDR2 (germline): MNHEY, SMNVEV (reference sequence). The CDR3 has 15 amino acids. V trimming: 5 bases; J trimming: 3 bases; junction bases outside the gene matches: 5. Authors' data handling: Reference gene primers were amplified, and this amplification served to estimate nucleated cell counts. Sequencing was performed with immunoSEQ multiplex PCR; in TCRdb, only in-frame clones are kept and a portion is missing. Clonal size and the V and J genes are those of that table, whereas D and trimming came from the DNA. The table includes roughly 110,000 clones, 65% to 80% detected once. The sequence came from a man in his 70s with acute or convalescent COVID-19. The source material was peripheral blood. V gene TRBV27 combines with J gene TRBJ1-4; 8 nucleotides align to TRBD1. The CDR3 DNA reads as TGTGCCAGCAGTCCAGGGACAGGCCCTAATGAAAAACTGTTTTTT. Translation gives CASSPGTGPNEKLFF.